Shown below are 2 T cell receptor beta chains from a single sample sequenced in a study of type 1 and type 2 diabetes patients. Amplification started from genomic DNA. Amplification of the beta chain CDR3 used 30 forward and 13 reverse multiplex primers. TCRdb reprocessed the multiplex PCR reads with MiXCR, giving one entry per CDR3 protein. The sample includes some 250,000 distinct CDR3 sequences, roughly 48% of them seen just once. Sequences were obtained from peripheral blood mononuclear cells (PBMCs). The receptor source for this set is a man aged 18 to 29 with type 2 diabetes.

As for this clonotype: Compared with germline, one end of the junction differs, possibly owing to a read error. The chain has TRBV7-7 and TRBJ1-1; 7 bases map to TRBD1. CDR1 is SSHAT and CDR2 is FNYEAQ in the germline V gene (reference sequence). This CDR3 is 17 amino acids long. The CDR3 reads CASSFFPTGQVNAEAFF. CDR3 coding DNA: TGTGCTAGCAGCTTTTTCCCGACAGGGCAAGTGAACGCTGAAGCTTTCTTT.

Remarks on this clonotype: One base away lies a much larger clone, so this may be a sequencing read error. The rearrangement joins TRBV15 to TRBJ1-2; the D is unclear. Germline CDR1 LNHNV, CDR2 YYDKDF (reference sequence). This CDR3 spans 13 amino acids. The CDR3 region is CATSHGVNHGYTF. CDR3 nucleotide sequence: TGTGCCACCAGTCATGGGGTTAACCATGGCTACACCTTC.